This T cell receptor beta chain derives from a study of radiation and T cells in renal cell carcinoma. Whole-study findings and limits: Sampling covered only around 1 g of each tumor. Compared with controls, irradiated tumors showed greater TCR clonality.

Trimming left V 2 bases short and J 4 bases short, with 4 bases between. CDR3 length: 12 amino acids. Per the germline V gene, CDR1 is KGHSY and CDR2 is FQNENV. Comments on this clone: Antigen specificity is unknown.

The treatment is: treatment-naive control, cytoreductive nephrectomy. Controls were unirradiated tumors from treatment-naive cytoreductive nephrectomy patients. Control tumors came from several females and about a dozen males, aged roughly 40 to 82. Libraries were prepared by immunoSEQ multiplex PCR; TCRdb keeps only in-frame clonotypes and omits some of them. The table lists roughly 5,600 clones, around two thirds of them singletons. The clonotype was recovered from a human donor with renal cell carcinoma. Sequencing was performed on tumor tissue, taken from a patient whose treatment was nephrectomy without radiotherapy. The gene calls are TRBV16 and TRBJ2-3; D is unclear. The CDR3: CASSQTSDTQYF. In nucleotides, the CDR3 is TGTGCCAGCAGCCAAACATCAGATACGCAGTATTTT.